This TCR beta chain was identified in a study of blood T cell repertoires in COVID-19. Study-wide background: Samples of COVID-19 (acute and convalescent) were obtained from the United States, Italy and Spain. The cDNA or gDNA used as material had been derived from T cells, B-cell-depleted T cells, or PBMCs.

The age range of participants was about 18 to 89 years, with residence in about 25 US areas. Participant-given clinical history determined each cohort assignment. The V and J ends lost 3 bases and 0 bases respectively, with 12 bases between them. The CDR3 contains 15 residues. Germline V gene lookup returns CDR1 MGHDK and CDR2 SYGVNS. The assay was immunoSEQ multiplex PCR, and TCRdb's table has in-frame clones only and misses some. The sample includes about 220,000 clones, about 86% seen only once; the top ten take roughly 1.3%. This TCR was sampled from a woman between 35 and 50 years old with acute COVID-19. The sequenced sample consisted of PBMCs or T cells enriched from blood (not recorded which). The chain links TRBV25-1 to TRBJ2-7; TRBD2 is a possible D gene (5 bases). CDR3 loop: CASSDSGGFSYEQYF. In DNA form, the CDR3 reads TGTGCCAGCAGTGATTCCGGCGGGTTCTCCTACGAGCAGTACTTC.